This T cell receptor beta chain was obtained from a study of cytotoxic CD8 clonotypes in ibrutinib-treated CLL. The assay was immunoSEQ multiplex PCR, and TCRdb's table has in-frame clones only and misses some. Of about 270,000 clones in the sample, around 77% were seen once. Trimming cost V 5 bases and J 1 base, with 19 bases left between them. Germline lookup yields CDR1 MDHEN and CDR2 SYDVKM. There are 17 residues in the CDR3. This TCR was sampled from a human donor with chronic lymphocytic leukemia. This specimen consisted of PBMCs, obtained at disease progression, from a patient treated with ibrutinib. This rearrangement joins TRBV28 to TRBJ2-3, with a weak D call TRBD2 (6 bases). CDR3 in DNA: TGTGCCAGCAGTCAAACTACCGGGGGTGGTGGCACAGATACGCAGTATTTT. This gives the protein CASSQTTGGGGTDTQYF.